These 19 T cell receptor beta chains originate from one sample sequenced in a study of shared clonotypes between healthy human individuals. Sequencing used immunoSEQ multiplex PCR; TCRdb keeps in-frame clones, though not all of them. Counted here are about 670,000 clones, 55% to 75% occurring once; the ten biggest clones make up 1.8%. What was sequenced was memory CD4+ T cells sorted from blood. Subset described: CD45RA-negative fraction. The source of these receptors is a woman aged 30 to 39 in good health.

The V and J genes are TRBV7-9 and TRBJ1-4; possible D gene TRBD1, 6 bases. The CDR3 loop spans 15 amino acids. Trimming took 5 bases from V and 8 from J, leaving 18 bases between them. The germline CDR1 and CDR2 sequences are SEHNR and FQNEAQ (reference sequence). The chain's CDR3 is CASSAGVGGKEKLFF. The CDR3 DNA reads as TGTGCCAGCAGCGCAGGGGTCGGAGGGAAGGAAAAACTGTTTTTT.

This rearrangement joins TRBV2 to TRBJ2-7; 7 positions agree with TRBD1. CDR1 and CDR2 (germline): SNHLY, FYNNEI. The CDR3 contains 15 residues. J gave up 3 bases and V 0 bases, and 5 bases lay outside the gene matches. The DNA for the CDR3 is TGTGCCAGCAGTGAAGCGGGGGACAGTGTCTACGAGCAGTACTTC. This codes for CASSEAGDSVYEQYF. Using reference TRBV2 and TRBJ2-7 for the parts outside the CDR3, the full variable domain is EPEVTQTPSHQVTQMGQEVILRCVPISNHLYFYWYRQILGQKVEFLVSFYNNEISEKSEIFDDQFSVERPDGSNFTLKIRSTKLEDSAMYFCASSEAGDSVYEQYFGPGTRLTVT.

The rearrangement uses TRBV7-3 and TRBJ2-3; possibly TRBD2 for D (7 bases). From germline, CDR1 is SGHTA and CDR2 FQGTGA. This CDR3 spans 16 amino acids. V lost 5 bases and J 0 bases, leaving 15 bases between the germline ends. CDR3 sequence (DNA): TGTGCCAGCAGCCCTGGGCGGGGGCGCAGCACAGATACGCAGTATTTT. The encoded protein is CASSPGRGRSTDTQYF.

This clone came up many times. The CDR3 DNA sequence: TGTGCCAGCTCCCCCTCCGTGGCGGGGCAAGAGACCCAGTACTTC. This gives the protein CASSPSVAGQETQYF. The chain has TRBV18 and TRBJ2-5; a weak D match, TRBD2 (6 bases). The germline V and J ends were trimmed by 6 bases and 2 bases, with 16 bases remaining between them. The CDR3 runs 15 residues. The germline V gene has CDR1 KGHSH and CDR2 LQKENI.

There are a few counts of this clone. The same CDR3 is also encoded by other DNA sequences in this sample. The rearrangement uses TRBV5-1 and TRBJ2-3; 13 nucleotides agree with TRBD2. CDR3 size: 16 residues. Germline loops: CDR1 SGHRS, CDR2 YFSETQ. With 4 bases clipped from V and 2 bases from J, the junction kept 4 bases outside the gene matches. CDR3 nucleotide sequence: TGCGCCAGCAGCCCCGGGACTAGCGGGGCCACAGATACGCAGTATTTT. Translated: CASSPGTSGATDTQYF. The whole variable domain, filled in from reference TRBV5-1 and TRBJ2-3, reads KAGVTQTPRYLIKTRGQQVTLSCSPISGHRSVSWYQQTPGQGLQFLFEYFSETQRNKGNFPGRFSGRQFSNSRSEMNVSTLELGDSALYLCASSPGTSGATDTQYFGPGTRLTVL.

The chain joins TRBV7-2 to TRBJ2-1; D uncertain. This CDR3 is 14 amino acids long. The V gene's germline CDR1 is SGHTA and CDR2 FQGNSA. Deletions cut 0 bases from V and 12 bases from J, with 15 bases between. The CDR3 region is CASSLATLSVGQFF. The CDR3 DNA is TGTGCCAGCAGCTTAGCAACTCTTTCGGTAGGGCAGTTCTTC.

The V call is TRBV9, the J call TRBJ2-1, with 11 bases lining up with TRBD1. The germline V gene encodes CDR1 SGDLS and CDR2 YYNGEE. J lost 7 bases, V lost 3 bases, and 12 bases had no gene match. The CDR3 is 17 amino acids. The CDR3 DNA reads TGTGCCAGCAGCGCCTCAACCTTGGACAGGGGGCTAAATGAGCAGTTCTTC. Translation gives CASSASTLDRGLNEQFF.

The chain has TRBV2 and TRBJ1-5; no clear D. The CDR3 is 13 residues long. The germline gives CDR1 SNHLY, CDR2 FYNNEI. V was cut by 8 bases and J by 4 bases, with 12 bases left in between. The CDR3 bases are TGTGCCAGCCTCCAGCGAGGAAATCAGCCCCAGCATTTT. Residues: CASLQRGNQPQHF.

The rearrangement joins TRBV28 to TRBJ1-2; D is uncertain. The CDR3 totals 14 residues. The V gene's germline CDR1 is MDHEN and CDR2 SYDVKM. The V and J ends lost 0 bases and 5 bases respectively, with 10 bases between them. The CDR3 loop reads CASSLWGEGYGYTF. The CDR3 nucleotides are TGTGCCAGCAGTTTATGGGGAGAAGGGTATGGCTACACCTTC.

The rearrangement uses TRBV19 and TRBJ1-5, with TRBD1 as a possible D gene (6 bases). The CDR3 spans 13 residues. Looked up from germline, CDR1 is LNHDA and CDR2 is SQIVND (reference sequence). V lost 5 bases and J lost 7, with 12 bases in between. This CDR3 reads CASSGTGSQPQHF. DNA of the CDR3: TGTGCCAGTAGTGGAACAGGGTCACAGCCCCAGCATTTT.

Written as DNA, the CDR3 is TGCAGCGTTCGTCACCCCTATGCGGGGACCTACGAGCAGTACTTC. This sequence encodes CSVRHPYAGTYEQYF. The V call is TRBV29-1, the J call TRBJ2-7; TRBD2 might be the D (6 bases). Germline values: CDR1 SQVTM, CDR2 ANQGSEA. Trimming removed 5 bases from V and 2 bases from J, with 19 bases in between. The CDR3 length is 15 residues.

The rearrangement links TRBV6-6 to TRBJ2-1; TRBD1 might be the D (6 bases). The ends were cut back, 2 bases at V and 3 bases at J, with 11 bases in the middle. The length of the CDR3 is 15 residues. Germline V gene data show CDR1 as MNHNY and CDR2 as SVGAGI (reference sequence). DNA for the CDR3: TGTGCCAGCAGTTACGGGCTAGGGGGCTACAATGAGCAGTTCTTC. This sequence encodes CASSYGLGGYNEQFF.

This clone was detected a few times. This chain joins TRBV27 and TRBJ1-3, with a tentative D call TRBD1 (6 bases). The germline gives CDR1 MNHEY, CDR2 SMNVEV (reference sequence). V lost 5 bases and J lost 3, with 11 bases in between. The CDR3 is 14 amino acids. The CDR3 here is CASSLTGFGNTIYF. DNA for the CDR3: TGTGCCAGCAGTCTTACAGGGTTTGGAAACACCATATATTTT.

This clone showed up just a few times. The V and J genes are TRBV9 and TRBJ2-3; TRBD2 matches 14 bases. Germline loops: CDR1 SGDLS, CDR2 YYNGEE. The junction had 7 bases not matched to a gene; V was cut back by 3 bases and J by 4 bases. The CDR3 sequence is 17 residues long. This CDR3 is CASSALRLAGGADTQYF. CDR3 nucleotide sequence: TGTGCCAGCAGCGCCCTGCGACTAGCGGGAGGGGCAGATACGCAGTATTTT.

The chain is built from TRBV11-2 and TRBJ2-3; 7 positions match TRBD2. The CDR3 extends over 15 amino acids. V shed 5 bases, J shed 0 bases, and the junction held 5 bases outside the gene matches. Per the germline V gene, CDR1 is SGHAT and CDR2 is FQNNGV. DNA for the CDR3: TGTGCCAGCAGCCCGGCTAGCGGTAGCACAGATACGCAGTATTTT. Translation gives CASSPASGSTDTQYF.

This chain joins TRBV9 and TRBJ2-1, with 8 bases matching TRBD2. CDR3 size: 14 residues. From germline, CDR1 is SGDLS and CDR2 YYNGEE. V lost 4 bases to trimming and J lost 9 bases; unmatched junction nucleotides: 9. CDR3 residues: CASSTTSESGEQFF. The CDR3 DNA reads TGTGCCAGCAGCACGACTAGCGAGAGTGGTGAGCAGTTCTTC.

CDR3 bases: TGTGCCAGCAGCCTATGGGACAGGGTCCACGAGCAGTACTTC. Translating gives CASSLWDRVHEQYF. The chain links TRBV5-6 to TRBJ2-5; 9 positions agree with TRBD1. The last part of the DNA fits TRBJ2-7 better; the J call may be wrong. The germline V gene encodes CDR1 SGHDT and CDR2 YYEEEE. The CDR3 totals 14 residues.

The CDR3 DNA reads as TGTGCCAGCAGTGTTTCAGGGGGGTTAAACGATCAGCCCCAGCATTTT. It yields the protein CASSVSGGLNDQPQHF. V and J are TRBV25-1 and TRBJ1-5; 7 bases are a match to TRBD1. The CDR3 spans 16 residues. CDR1 MGHDK and CDR2 SYGVNS come from the germline V gene. V dropped 4 bases and J dropped 5; count of bases not matched to a gene: 11.

DNA for the CDR3: TGTGCCAGCAGCCTCCGGGCCAGCCCTCAGCCCCAGCATTTT. Protein sequence: CASSLRASPQPQHF. J is TRBJ1-5 and V is TRBV5-6; D not resolved. The germline V and J ends were trimmed by 4 bases and 6 bases, with 14 bases remaining between them. This CDR3 contains 14 residues. Germline lookup yields CDR1 SGHDT and CDR2 YYEEEE.